This T cell receptor beta chain was observed in a study of monozygotic twins with inflammatory bowel disease. Through template switching, UMIs that included a 6-nucleotide sample barcode were added. Using TCRalpha and TCRbeta cDNA, the researchers carried out two nested PCRs that lasted roughly 16 and 10 cycles. With the 5' RACE reads reprocessed, TCRdb shows one record per CDR3 protein and no DNA. The record lists fewer than 550,000 distinct CDR3 sequences, of which the ten most abundant hold around 2.4%. Germline loops: CDR1 SGHRS, CDR2 YFSETQ. The CDR3 spans 15 residues. Overall study results and limits: T cell subtypes that differed could not be told apart. Relative clonotype sharing with others was diminished in IBD patients versus healthy twins, particularly with disease activity.

About this clonotype: No antigen is known for it.

The specimen sequenced was blood. The V gene is TRBV5-1, the J gene TRBJ1-2; TCRdb's D gene call, TRBD1, goes unchecked for lack of DNA. This TCR was sampled from a human donor with ulcerative colitis or Crohn's disease, or a healthy co-twin of an affected twin (not recorded which). The CDR3 reads CASSLEQPWGYGYTF.